A single sample gave rise to the 10 T cell receptor beta chains below, sequenced in a study of cytomegalovirus exposure and HLA in healthy donors. PCR used 60 Vbeta primers and 13 Jbeta primers. Using immunoSEQ multiplex PCR, the repertoire was profiled, and TCRdb retains in-frame clones only, with some absent. The sample includes 85,000 to 100,000 clones, approximately 90% of them seen just once. The sample was PBMCs. The receptors originated from a man aged 18 to 35 in good health and CMV-seronegative.

This clone was recorded a few times. V is TRBV5-6 and J is TRBJ2-7; tentative D call: TRBD2 (5 bases). The CDR3 has 17 amino acids. Germline V gives CDR1 SGHDT, CDR2 YYEEEE. The germline V and J ends were trimmed by 4 bases and 4 bases, with 24 bases remaining between them. DNA of the CDR3: TGTGCCAGCAGCCATTGGAGACGGGGAACCCCCGGGTACGAGCAGTACTTC. Translation gives CASSHWRRGTPGYEQYF.

The DNA for the CDR3 is TGTGCCAGCAGCTTCCCCCGGGGACATTCCCTGGTTAGCAATCAGCCCCAGCATTTT. Amino acid sequence: CASSFPRGHSLVSNQPQHF. The rearrangement joins TRBV11-3 to TRBJ1-5, with D possibly matching TRBD1 (6 bases). The CDR3 runs 19 residues. Germline V gives CDR1 SGHNT, CDR2 YENEEA. V gave up 3 bases and J gave up 0 bases, with 21 bases separating them.

V usage is TRBV19 and J usage is TRBJ2-3, with 11 nucleotides matching TRBD2. Germline-derived CDR1 and CDR2 are LNHDA and SQIVND (reference sequence). The CDR3 runs to 15 residues. V lost 5 bases and J lost 1; bases outside the gene matches: 2. The CDR3 DNA sequence: TGTGCCAGTAGTGAACTAGCGGGGGGCACAGATACGCAGTATTTT. Encoded protein: CASSELAGGTDTQYF.

The V gene is TRBV5-4, the J gene TRBJ2-7, with 10 bases lining up with TRBD1. Germline V gene sequence: CDR1 SGHNT, CDR2 YYREEE (reference sequence). There are 15 residues in the CDR3. V lost 4 bases, J lost 4 bases, and 8 bases stayed unmatched. CDR3 amino acids: CASSLPGQGIYEQYF. DNA for the CDR3: TGTGCCAGCAGCCTCCCGGGACAGGGGATATACGAGCAGTACTTC. The full variable domain, in which reference TRBV5-4 and TRBJ2-7 provide the parts outside the CDR3, is ETGVTQSPTHLIKTRGQQVTLRCSSQSGHNTVSWYQQALGQGPQFIFQYYREEENGRGNFPPRFSGLQFPNYSSELNVNALELDDSALYLCASSLPGQGIYEQYFGPGTRLTVT.

This clone has just a few counts. The chain joins TRBV7-2 to TRBJ2-7, with 13 bases aligning to TRBD2. V trimming: 5 bases; J trimming: 0 bases; junction bases outside the gene matches: 4. Looked up from germline, CDR1 is SGHTA and CDR2 is FQGNSA. CDR3 length equals 16 residues. In DNA, the CDR3 is TGTGCCAGCAGCCAGGGGACTAGCGGGAACTCCTACGAGCAGTACTTC. As protein: CASSQGTSGNSYEQYF.

This rearrangement joins TRBV18 to TRBJ2-4; D is perhaps TRBD1 (5 bases). V dropped 3 bases and J dropped 10 bases, with 16 bases sitting between them. Germline CDR1 is KGHSH and CDR2 is LQKENI. The CDR3 runs to 14 residues. The CDR3 DNA sequence: TGTGCCAGCTCACCGTCGGTAGCACCAGGGATTCAGTACTTC. It translates to CASSPSVAPGIQYF.

The V call is TRBV28, the J call TRBJ1-5, with a weak D call TRBD1 (6 bases). The ends were cut back, 6 bases at V and 0 bases at J, with 15 bases in the middle. Germline CDR1 and CDR2: MDHEN and SYDVKM. The CDR3 has 16 amino acids. The chain's CDR3 is CASRRTVRDSNQPQHF. CDR3 bases: TGTGCCAGCAGGCGGACAGTTCGGGATAGCAATCAGCCCCAGCATTTT.

The genes are TRBV28 and TRBJ1-2; D may be TRBD1 (6 bases). The CDR3 is 15 amino acids. The V gene lost 4 bases and the J gene lost 0 bases, with 12 bases spanning the gap. Looked up from germline, CDR1 is MDHEN and CDR2 is SYDVKM. The CDR3 reads CASSSTGKPNYGYTF. As DNA, the CDR3 is TGTGCCAGCAGTTCGACAGGAAAACCTAACTATGGCTACACCTTC.

The rearrangement joins TRBV7-2 to TRBJ2-1, with 8 bases fitting TRBD1. J lost 0 bases, V lost 5 bases, and 6 bases had no gene match. The CDR3 length is 16 residues. CDR1 is SGHTA and CDR2 is FQGNSA in the germline V gene. In DNA form, the CDR3 reads TGTGCCAGCAGCGGAGACGGGACAGGCTCCTACAATGAGCAGTTCTTC. Amino acid sequence: CASSGDGTGSYNEQFF.

The genes are TRBV10-2 and TRBJ1-3, with unresolved D. Trimming shortened V by 6 bases and J by 0 bases, and 9 bases separated the two germline ends. Per germline, CDR1 WSHSY and CDR2 SAAADI. The CDR3 spans 14 residues. Here the CDR3 reads CASRGGSSGNTIYF. The CDR3 DNA reads as TGCGCCAGCAGAGGTGGGAGCTCTGGAAACACCATATATTTT.